This T cell receptor (beta chain) was found in a study of T cells in Graves' hyperthyroidism and ophthalmopathy. Whole-study context: Peripheral blood was acquired at first diagnosis, ahead of any therapy whatsoever. Study-level points and caveats: Blood shared most expanded thyroid clonotypes above 0.001. The model forecast ophthalmopathy, anticipating it by a median around 6.9 months before onset. A 13 V-J model separated ophthalmopathy from stable hyperthyroidism.

Regions amplified from RNA transcripts were the TCR beta CDR3 regions. Primed by the HTBI set, a first-round RT-PCR was run on the TCR CDR3. Using its own MiXCR run on the multiplex PCR reads, TCRdb lists one record per CDR3 protein. Of roughly 600,000 distinct CDR3 sequences listed, roughly 15% are singletons. The CDR3 runs 13 residues. With 4 bases removed from V and 8 bases from J, the gap between germline ends came to 14 bases. Germline V gene lookup returns CDR1 MNHNS and CDR2 SASEGT. Note on this clonotype: As yet, its antigen is unknown.

Sample: blood. This clonotype was obtained from a woman between 45 and 65 years old with Graves' ophthalmopathy. This chain links TRBV6-1 with TRBJ1-2; tentative D call: TRBD1 (5 bases). CDR3 region: CASSARQGWGYTF. As DNA, the CDR3 is TGTGCCAGCAGTGCGAGGCAGGGCTGGGGCTACACCTTC.